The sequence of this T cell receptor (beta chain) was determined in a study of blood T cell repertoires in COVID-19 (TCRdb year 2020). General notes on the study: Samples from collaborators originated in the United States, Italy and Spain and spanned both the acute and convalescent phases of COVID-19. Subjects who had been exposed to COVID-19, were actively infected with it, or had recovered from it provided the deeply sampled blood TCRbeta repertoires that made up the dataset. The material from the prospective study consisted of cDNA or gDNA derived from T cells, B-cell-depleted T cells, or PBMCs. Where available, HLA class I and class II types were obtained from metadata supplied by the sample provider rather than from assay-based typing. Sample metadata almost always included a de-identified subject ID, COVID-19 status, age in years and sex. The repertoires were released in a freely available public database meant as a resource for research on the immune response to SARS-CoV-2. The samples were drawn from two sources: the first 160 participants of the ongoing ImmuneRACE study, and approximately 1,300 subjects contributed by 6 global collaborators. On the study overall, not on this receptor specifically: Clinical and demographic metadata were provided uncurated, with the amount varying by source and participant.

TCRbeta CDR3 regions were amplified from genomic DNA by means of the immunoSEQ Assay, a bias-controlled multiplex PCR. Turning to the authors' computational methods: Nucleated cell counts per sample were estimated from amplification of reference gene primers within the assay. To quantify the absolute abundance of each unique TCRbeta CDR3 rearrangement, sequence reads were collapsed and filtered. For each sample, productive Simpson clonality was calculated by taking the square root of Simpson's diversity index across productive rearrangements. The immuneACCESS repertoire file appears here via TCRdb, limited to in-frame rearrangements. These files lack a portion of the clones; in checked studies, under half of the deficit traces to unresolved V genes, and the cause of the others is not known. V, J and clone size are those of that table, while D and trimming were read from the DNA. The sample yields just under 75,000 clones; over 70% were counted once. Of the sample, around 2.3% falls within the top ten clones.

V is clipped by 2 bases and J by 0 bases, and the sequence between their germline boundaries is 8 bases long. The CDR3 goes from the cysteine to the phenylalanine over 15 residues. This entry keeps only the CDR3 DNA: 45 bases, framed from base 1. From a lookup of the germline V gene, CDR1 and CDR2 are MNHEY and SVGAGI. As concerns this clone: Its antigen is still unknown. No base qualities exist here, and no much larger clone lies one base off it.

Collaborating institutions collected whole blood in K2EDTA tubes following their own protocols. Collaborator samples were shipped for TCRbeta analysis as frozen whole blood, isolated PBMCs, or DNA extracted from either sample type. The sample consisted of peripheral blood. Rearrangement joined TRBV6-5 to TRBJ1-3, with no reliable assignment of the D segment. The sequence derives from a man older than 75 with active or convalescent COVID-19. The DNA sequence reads TGTGCCAGCAGTTACAACGCCGGCTCTGGAAACACCATATATTTT. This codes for CASSYNAGSGNTIYF.